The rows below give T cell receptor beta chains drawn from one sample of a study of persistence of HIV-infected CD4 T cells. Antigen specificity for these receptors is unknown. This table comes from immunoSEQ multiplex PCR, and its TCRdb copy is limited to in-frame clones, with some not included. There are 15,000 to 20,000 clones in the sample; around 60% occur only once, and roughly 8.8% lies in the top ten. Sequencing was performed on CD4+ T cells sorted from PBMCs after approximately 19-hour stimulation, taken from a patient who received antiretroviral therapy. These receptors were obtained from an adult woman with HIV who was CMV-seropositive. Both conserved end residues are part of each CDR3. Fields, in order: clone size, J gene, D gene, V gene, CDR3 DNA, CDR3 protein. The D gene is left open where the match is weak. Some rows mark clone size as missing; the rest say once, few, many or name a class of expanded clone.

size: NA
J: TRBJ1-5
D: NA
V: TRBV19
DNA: TGTGCCAGTGCTGACAGCAATCAGCCCCAGCATTTT
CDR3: CASADSNQPQHF

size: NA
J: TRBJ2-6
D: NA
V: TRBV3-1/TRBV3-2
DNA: TGTGCCAGCAGCAGACCCCCAGGGATTGTATCTGGGGCCAACGTCCTGACTTTC
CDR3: CASSRPPGIVSGANVLTF

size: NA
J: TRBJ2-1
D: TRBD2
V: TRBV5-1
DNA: TGCGCCAGCAGCTTGACTAGCGGGGACCACAATGAGCAGTTCTTC
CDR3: CASSLTSGDHNEQFF

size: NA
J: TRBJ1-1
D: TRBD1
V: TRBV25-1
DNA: TGTGCCAGCAGTGAGGCAGGGGGCGGTTTTACGGACACTGAAGCTTTCTTT
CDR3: CASSEAGGGFTDTEAFF

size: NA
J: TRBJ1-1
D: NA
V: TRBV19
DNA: TGTGCCAGTAAGTGGGGAATCATGAACACTGAAGCTTTCTTT
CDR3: CASKWGIMNTEAFF

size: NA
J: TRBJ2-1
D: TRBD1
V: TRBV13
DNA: TGTGCCAGTCTGACCACAGGGGGCTTCTCCTCCCAATCCTACAATGAGCAGTTCTTC
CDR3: CASLTTGGFSSQSYNEQFF

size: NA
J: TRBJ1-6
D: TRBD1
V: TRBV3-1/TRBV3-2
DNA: TGTGCCAGCAGCTCACACGACAGGGAAAATTCACCCCTCCACTTT
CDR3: CASSSHDRENSPLHF

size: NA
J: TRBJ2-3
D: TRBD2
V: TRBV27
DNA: TGTGCCAGCAGCCCTCGGCGGGGGGGCACAGATACGCAGTATTTT
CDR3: CASSPRRGGTDTQYF

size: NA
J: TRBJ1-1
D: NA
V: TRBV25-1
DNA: TGTGCCAGCAGTGAGCCGGGACTGAACACTGAAGCTTTCTTT
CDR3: CASSEPGLNTEAFF

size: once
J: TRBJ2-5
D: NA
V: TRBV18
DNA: TGTGCCAGCTCATACCAAGAGACCCAGTACTTC
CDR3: CASSYQETQYF

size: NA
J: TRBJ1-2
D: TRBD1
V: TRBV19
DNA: TGTGCCAGTAGAAGGACAGGGGGCCATGGCTACACCTTC
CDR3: CASRRTGGHGYTF

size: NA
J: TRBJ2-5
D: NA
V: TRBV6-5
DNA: TGTGCCAGCAGTTACTCGGATTCGGGGGCAGGAGAGACCCAGTACTTC
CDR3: CASSYSDSGAGETQYF

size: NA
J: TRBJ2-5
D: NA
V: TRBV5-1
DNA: TGCGCCAGCAGCGTTTCGGCAGGGTCGGGAGAGACCCAGTACTTC
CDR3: CASSVSAGSGETQYF

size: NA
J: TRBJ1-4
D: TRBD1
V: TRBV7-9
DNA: TGTGCCAGCAGCTACGGACAGGAGAATGAAAAACTGTTTTTT
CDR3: CASSYGQENEKLFF

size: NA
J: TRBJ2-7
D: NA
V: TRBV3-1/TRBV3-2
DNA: TGTGCCAGCAGCCAAGACGGCCGGGGGCGCCCCTACGAGCAGTACTTC
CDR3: CASSQDGRGRPYEQYF

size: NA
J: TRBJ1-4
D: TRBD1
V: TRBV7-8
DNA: TGTGCCAGCAGCTGGGGGACAGGTGGGGATGAAAAACTGTTTTTT
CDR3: CASSWGTGGDEKLFF

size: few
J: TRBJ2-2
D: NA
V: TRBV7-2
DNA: TGTGCCAGCAGCGGGACGGTGCCCGGGGAGCTGTTTTTT
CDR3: CASSGTVPGELFF

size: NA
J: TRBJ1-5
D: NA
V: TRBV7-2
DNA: TGTGCCAGCAGCTTTGCGGGCAGGGTCGGGCAGCCCCAGCATTTT
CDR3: CASSFAGRVGQPQHF

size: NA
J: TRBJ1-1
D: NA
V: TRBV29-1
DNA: TGCAGCGTTGTGTCGGGGGTATTTGAAGCTTTCTTT
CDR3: CSVVSGVFEAFF

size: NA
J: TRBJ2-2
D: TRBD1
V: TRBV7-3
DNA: TGTGCCAGCACCCTGACAGGGGGAGGCACCGGGGAGCTGTTTTTT
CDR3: CASTLTGGGTGELFF

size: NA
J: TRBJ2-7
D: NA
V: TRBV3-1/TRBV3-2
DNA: TGTGCCAGCAGCCGAGGCGGTAACTACGAGCAGTACTTC
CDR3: CASSRGGNYEQYF

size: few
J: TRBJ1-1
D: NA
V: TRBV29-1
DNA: TGCAGCGTTGAAGGCGGGAAAGGGGTGGCCACTGAAGCTTTCTTT
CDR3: CSVEGGKGVATEAFF